Following are 27 T cell receptor beta chains from one sample sequenced in a study of T-cell memory formation after mild COVID-19. TCRdb processed the 5' RACE reads anew with MiXCR; each CDR3 protein has one entry. The sample lists about 340,000 distinct CDR3 sequences; 20% to 25% were seen once. The sequenced sample consisted of PBMCs or a T cell subset sorted from them (not recorded which). Source of these receptors: a man between 18 and 35 years old who had mild COVID-19 (a few samples of this study predate the infection). Cell type and time point are not known.

In its sample, this clonotype was seen a few times. CDR3 in amino acids: CASSYSTGHEQYF. For the CDR3, the DNA is TGTGCCAGCAGTTACTCGACCGGCCACGAGCAGTACTTC. The chain has TRBV6-6 and TRBJ2-7; D uncertain. The CDR3 is made up of 13 amino acids. CDR1 is MNHNY and CDR2 is SVGAGI in the germline V gene (reference sequence). V was clipped by 0 bases and J by 5 bases, with 8 bases between them.

The rearrangement uses TRBV15 and TRBJ1-4; no firm D call. There are 13 residues in the CDR3. V lost 1 base to trimming and J lost 7 bases, with 7 bases between them. Germline CDR1 and CDR2: LNHNV and YYDKDF (reference sequence). In DNA, the CDR3 is TGTGCCACCAGCAGAGTTGACGCTGAAAAACTGTTTTTT. This encodes CATSRVDAEKLFF.

This clonotype has only a few counts. V is TRBV4-2 and J is TRBJ1-2; perhaps TRBD1 as D (5 bases). Germline CDR1 LGHNA, CDR2 YNFKEQ. The CDR3 covers 15 residues. The V gene lost 0 bases and the J gene lost 2 bases, with 10 bases spanning the gap. In DNA, the CDR3 is TGTGCCAGCAGCCAAGATGCGGGGCAGAACTATGGCTACACCTTC. It codes for CASSQDAGQNYGYTF.

This clonotype has just a few counts. This sequence joins TRBV29-1 and TRBJ1-1; TRBD1 matches 8 bases. The trim removed 4 bases at V and 8 bases at J, leaving 15 bases unmatched. CDR1 and CDR2 from the germline V gene are SQVTM and ANQGSEA. The CDR3 sequence is 15 residues long. This CDR3 is CSVVSFRRGRREAFF. The CDR3 DNA reads TGCAGCGTTGTTAGTTTTCGCAGGGGGCGCAGGGAAGCTTTCTTT.

The rearrangement links TRBV28 to TRBJ2-5; 10 positions match TRBD2. The germline CDR1 and CDR2 sequences are MDHEN and SYDVKM. V lost 3 bases and J lost 1; bases outside the gene matches: 8. The CDR3 sequence is 17 residues long. The CDR3: CASSFHTSGALQETQYF. CDR3 DNA: TGTGCCAGCAGTTTCCATACTAGCGGGGCTCTCCAAGAGACCCAGTACTTC. Complete variable domain (other parts from reference TRBV28 and TRBJ2-5): DVKVTQSSRYLVKRTGEKVFLECVQDMDHENMFWYRQDPGLGLRLIYFSYDVKMKEKGDIPEGYSVSREKKERFSLILESASTNQTSMYLCASSFHTSGALQETQYFGPGTRLLVL.

This clonotype was detected once. Here the CDR3 DNA reads TGCAGCCCGGAGGCGGGACAAATTTCCTATGGCTACACCTTC. Translation gives CSPEAGQISYGYTF. V is TRBV29-1 and J is TRBJ1-2; the D gene is possibly TRBD1 (6 bases). The germline V and J ends were trimmed by 8 bases and 4 bases, with 20 bases remaining between them. The CDR3 covers 14 residues. Germline CDR1 reads SQVTM; CDR2 reads ANQGSEA. The full variable domain, its missing parts supplied by reference TRBV29-1 and TRBJ1-2, is SAVISQKPSRDICQRGTSLTIQCQVDSQVTMMFWYRQQPGQSLTLIATANQGSEATYESGFVIDKFPISRPNLTFSTLTVSNMSPEDSSIYLCSPEAGQISYGYTFGSGTRLTVV.

This sequence joins TRBV9 and TRBJ2-2; 7 positions agree with TRBD2. The CDR3 contains 16 residues. The germline V gene has CDR1 SGDLS and CDR2 YYNGEE. With V trimmed by 0 bases and J by 5 bases, 7 bases remained unmatched. The CDR3 here is CASSVAPSGGTGELFF. The CDR3 DNA follows: TGTGCCAGCAGCGTAGCTCCCTCGGGGGGTACCGGGGAGCTGTTTTTT.

The gene calls are TRBV9 and TRBJ1-2; 9 nucleotides line up with TRBD1. V lost 0 bases and J lost 6; bases outside the gene matches: 6. Germline CDR1 is SGDLS and CDR2 is YYNGEE. The CDR3 loop spans 15 amino acids. CDR3 sequence: CASSVDPTGGNGYTF. DNA of the CDR3: TGTGCCAGCAGCGTAGATCCGACAGGGGGGAATGGCTACACCTTC. The full variable domain, rest sourced from reference TRBV9 and TRBJ1-2, is DSGVTQTPKHLITATGQRVTLRCSPRSGDLSVYWYQQSLDQGLQFLIQYYNGEERAKGNILERFSAQQFPDLHSELNLSSLELGDSALYFCASSVDPTGGNGYTFGSGTRLTVV.

This clonotype was found a few times. This rearrangement joins TRBV27 to TRBJ1-2; D call uncertain. The CDR3 extends over 14 amino acids. The V end lost 0 bases, the J end lost 6 bases, and 11 bases lay between the germline ends. Germline V gives CDR1 MNHEY, CDR2 SMNVEV (reference sequence). The CDR3 region is CASSLSPPLNGYTF. The DNA of the CDR3 is TGTGCCAGCAGTTTATCACCTCCGTTGAATGGCTACACCTTC.

The genes are TRBV9 and TRBJ2-7; 8 bases agree with TRBD1. Germline CDR1 SGDLS, CDR2 YYNGEE. The trim removed 0 bases at V and 2 bases at J, leaving 1 base unmatched. The CDR3 has 14 amino acids. As DNA, the CDR3 is TGTGCCAGCAGCGTAGGACAGGGGACCTACGAGCAGTACTTC. Translation gives CASSVGQGTYEQYF.

This clonotype was counted only a few times. This sequence joins TRBV18 and TRBJ2-7; D gene uncertain. The V gene lost 3 bases and the J gene lost 3 bases, with 15 bases spanning the gap. This CDR3 contains 15 residues. Germline V gives CDR1 KGHSH, CDR2 LQKENI. The CDR3 is CASSPPGDIRYEQYF. DNA of the CDR3: TGTGCCAGCTCACCCCCTGGGGATATACGCTACGAGCAGTACTTC.

In its sample, this clonotype was seen a few times. V usage is TRBV20-1 and J usage is TRBJ1-6; tentatively, D is TRBD1 (6 bases). There are 14 residues in the CDR3. Between the trimmed V and J ends, which lost 3 bases and 10 bases, there was a span of 16 bases. Germline V gives CDR1 DFQATT, CDR2 SNEGSKA (reference sequence). Here the CDR3 reads CSASPRGFRSPLHF. In DNA form, the CDR3 reads TGCAGTGCTAGCCCCAGGGGATTTAGATCACCCCTCCACTTT.

There are a few counts of this clonotype. The chain is built from TRBV19 and TRBJ2-7; unclear D gene. V lost 7 bases and J lost 0, with 10 bases in between. There are 13 residues in the CDR3. CDR1 and CDR2 (germline): LNHDA, SQIVND (reference sequence). CDR3 loop: CASNEDSSYEQYF. CDR3 nucleotides: TGTGCCAGTAATGAAGATAGCTCCTACGAGCAGTACTTC.

This clonotype was counted once. The chain is built from TRBV2 and TRBJ2-1, with 8 bases aligning to TRBD2. The CDR3 totals 15 residues. Looked up from germline, CDR1 is SNHLY and CDR2 is FYNNEI. J was trimmed by 2 bases and V by 4 bases; bases with no gene match: 4. CDR3: CASSGASGPYNEQFF. In DNA, the CDR3 is TGTGCCAGCAGTGGGGCTAGCGGGCCCTACAATGAGCAGTTCTTC.

This clonotype occurred a few times. The genes are TRBV7-9 and TRBJ1-2; TRBD1 is a possible D gene (6 bases). The CDR3 sequence is 15 residues long. The germline CDR1 and CDR2 sequences are SEHNR and FQNEAQ (reference sequence). The V end lost 6 bases, the J end lost 7 bases, and 21 bases lay between the germline ends. In nucleotides, the CDR3 is TGTGCCAGCAGTCTAAGGGGGGCAACACTCGGTGGCTACACCTTC. This sequence encodes CASSLRGATLGGYTF.

CDR3 amino acids: CASSLVRGLNTGELFF. Here the CDR3 DNA reads TGTGCCAGCAGCTTAGTGAGGGGGCTTAACACCGGGGAGCTGTTTTTT. This sequence joins TRBV7-9 and TRBJ2-2; 7 bases are a match to TRBD1. This CDR3 has 16 residues. Trimming at V came to 1 base and at J to 2 bases, leaving 4 bases not matched to a gene. Germline CDR1 reads SEHNR; CDR2 reads FQNEAQ (reference sequence).

This clonotype was counted a few times. The chain has TRBV7-9 and TRBJ1-3, with D uncertain. V shed 5 bases and J shed 2 bases, with 7 bases lying between them. The CDR3 runs 13 residues. Germline CDR1 is SEHNR and CDR2 is FQNEAQ (reference sequence). The CDR3, as DNA: TGTGCCAGCAGCCTGAATACTGGAAACACCATATATTTT. Amino acid sequence: CASSLNTGNTIYF. Together with reference TRBV7-9 and TRBJ1-3, the CDR3 gives the full variable domain: DTGVSQNPRHKITKRGQNVTFRCDPISEHNRLYWYRQTLGQGPEFLTYFQNEAQLEKSRLLSDRFSAERPKGSFSTLEIQRTEQGDSAMYLCASSLNTGNTIYFGEGSWLTVV.

There are a few counts of this clonotype. The chain couples TRBV4-1 to TRBJ2-5; D remains unclear. Germline loops: CDR1 MGHRA, CDR2 YSYEKL. V dropped 1 base and J dropped 5 bases, with 5 bases sitting between them. There are 12 residues in the CDR3. CDR3 nucleotides: TGCGCCAGCAGCCAAGGAATCGAGACCCAGTACTTC. This sequence encodes CASSQGIETQYF.

This clonotype was picked up a small number of times. The V call is TRBV7-9, the J call TRBJ1-1; D remains unclear. Looked up from germline, CDR1 is SEHNR and CDR2 is FQNEAQ (reference sequence). Trimming removed 8 bases from V and 10 bases from J, with 17 bases in between. The CDR3 covers 12 residues. Here the CDR3 reads CASARQAFGAFF. DNA of the CDR3: TGTGCCAGCGCACGGCAGGCCTTTGGAGCTTTCTTT.

The chain uses TRBV5-1 and TRBJ1-2; D may be TRBD1 (6 bases). CDR1 is SGHRS, CDR2 YFSETQ, per germline. This CDR3 is built from 16 residues. V dropped 0 bases and J dropped 0 bases, with 12 bases sitting between them. CDR3 in DNA: TGCGCCAGCAGCTTGGCAGGGGTAGGGGCTAACTATGGCTACACCTTC. It translates to CASSLAGVGANYGYTF.

This clonotype has more than one count but fewer than ten. The CDR3 loop reads CASSRTGTSGTGELFF. CDR3 DNA: TGTGCCAGCAGCCGGACCGGGACTAGCGGCACCGGGGAGCTGTTTTTT. The chain carries TRBV7-2 and TRBJ2-2; the match to TRBD2 covers 11 bases. V was clipped by 5 bases and J by 4 bases; unmatched bases: 6. The CDR3 spans 16 residues. CDR1 is SGHTA, CDR2 FQGNSA, per germline.

The chain recombines TRBV10-3 with TRBJ1-2; TRBD1 matches at 9 bases. This CDR3 region has 11 residues. J lost 8 bases, V lost 7 bases, and 2 bases had no gene match. The germline CDR1 and CDR2 sequences are ENHRY and SYGVKD. This chain's CDR3 is CAINTGGGYTF. The CDR3 DNA reads TGTGCCATCAACACAGGGGGCGGCTACACCTTC.

This clonotype was observed a few times. The gene calls are TRBV7-2 and TRBJ2-3; D unclear. Germline CDR1 is SGHTA and CDR2 is FQGNSA. V was clipped by 3 bases and J by 4 bases, with 11 bases between them. The CDR3 is 14 amino acids. The CDR3 sequence: CASSLSRSSDTQYF. CDR3 in DNA: TGTGCCAGCAGCTTGTCCCGTAGCTCAGATACGCAGTATTTT.

The chain couples TRBV10-3 to TRBJ1-4; the D gene is possibly TRBD1 (6 bases). The CDR3 has 14 residues. CDR1 ENHRY and CDR2 SYGVKD come from the germline V gene. Trimming pared 3 bases from V and 6 bases from J, leaving 11 bases between. The CDR3 region is CAISDKGGYEKLFF. CDR3 sequence (DNA): TGTGCCATCAGTGACAAGGGGGGTTATGAAAAACTGTTTTTT.

CDR3 DNA: TGTGCCAGCAGCTTAGGGTATAAAGAGACCCAGTACTTC. Translating it yields CASSLGYKETQYF. The chain joins TRBV7-2 to TRBJ2-5; unclear D gene. CDR1 is SGHTA, CDR2 FQGNSA, per germline. The CDR3 runs 13 residues. Trimming removed 1 base from V and 3 bases from J, with 6 bases in between.

This clonotype was detected a few times. The chain is built from TRBV5-1 and TRBJ1-1; 7 nucleotides align to TRBD1. V gave up 7 bases and J gave up 1 base; unmatched junction bases: 4. Germline V lookup: CDR1 SGHRS, CDR2 YFSETQ. This CDR3 comprises 13 residues. In DNA form, the CDR3 reads TGCGCCAGCTTAGGACAGGAGAACACTGAAGCTTTCTTT. It specifies CASLGQENTEAFF.

The chain links TRBV7-8 to TRBJ2-2, with TRBD1 matching 8 bases. Looked up from germline, CDR1 is SGHVS and CDR2 is FQNEAQ. The V segment lost 6 bases and the J segment 5 bases; nucleotides outside the gene matches: 11. This CDR3 comprises 16 residues. The CDR3: CASRLNRGVKTGELFF. For the CDR3, the DNA is TGTGCCAGCAGACTTAACAGGGGGGTCAAAACCGGGGAGCTGTTTTTT.